This TCR beta chain was sequenced during a study of T cell responses to AZD1222 COVID-19 vaccine. Study observations and caveats: Clonal diversity may have been underestimated, and the donors were mostly white British, with more females than males. Distributed over spike, vaccine-associated CD4 TCRs predominated at 160-218 and 743-854. The peak T cell response came first, and repertoires were sampled only after it.

Of note for this clone: The antigen remains unidentified.

Trimming removed 3 bases from V and 2 bases from J, with 5 bases in between. Germline CDR1 reads LNHDA; CDR2 reads SQIVND (reference sequence). The CDR3 totals 13 residues. The data were produced by immunoSEQ multiplex PCR, yet TCRdb's version contains in-frame clones alone and is incomplete. This sample has over 110,000 clones, with about 92% found just once. This chain links TRBV19 with TRBJ1-5, with no clear D. The clonotype was recovered from an adult in good health. The sample consisted of peripheral blood, taken on day 0 of AZD1222 vaccination. CDR3 sequence reads: CASSIGGNQPQHF. The CDR3 bases are TGTGCCAGTAGTATCGGTGGCAATCAGCCCCAGCATTTT.